The rows below give T cell receptor beta chains drawn from one sample of a study of blood T cell repertoires in COVID-19. Data came from immunoSEQ multiplex PCR; TCRdb stores just in-frame clones and leaves some out. The data hold about 320,000 clones, with 90% observed a single time. Sequencing was performed on PBMCs or T cells enriched from blood (not recorded which). These receptors all stem from a woman aged 30 to 39 who had been exposed to COVID-19. CDR3s include the opening cysteine and the closing phenylalanine or tryptophan. A D gene is named only where the DNA matches it firmly. A row's size may be missing; if present it is once, few, many or a size class.

cdr3_aa | cdr3_nt | j_call | clone_size | d_call | v_call
CASSLRDRGNSPLHF | TGTGCCAGCAGCTTAAGGGACAGGGGTAATTCACCCCTCCACTTT | TRBJ1-6 | NA | TRBD1 | TRBV5-5
CASRRTSGGREDTQYF | TGTGCCAGCCGACGGACTAGCGGGGGACGGGAAGATACGCAGTATTTT | TRBJ2-3 | NA | TRBD2 | TRBV11-2
CASSQVERGHNEQFF | TGTGCCAGCAGCCAAGTGGAGCGGGGGCACAATGAGCAGTTCTTC | TRBJ2-1 | once | TRBD2 | TRBV4-2
CATSAGGQAFF | TGTGCCACCAGTGCCGGTGGGCAAGCTTTCTTT | TRBJ1-1 | NA | NA | TRBV24-1
CASRGGYGYTF | TGCGCCAGCAGGGGGGGCTATGGCTACACCTTC | TRBJ1-2 | NA | NA | TRBV4-1
CASSVGSGYGYTF | TGTGCCAGCAGTGTTGGCAGCGGCTATGGCTACACCTTC | TRBJ1-2 | NA | NA | TRBV2
CASSLWTGGSGELFF | TGTGCCAGCAGCTTATGGACAGGGGGATCCGGGGAGCTGTTTTTT | TRBJ2-2 | NA | TRBD1 | TRBV11-3
CATSDLLGDEQYF | TGTGCCACCAGTGATTTGCTAGGGGACGAGCAGTACTTC | TRBJ2-7 | NA | NA | TRBV24-1
CASSLSDYGYTF | TGTGCCAGCAGTCTCTCTGACTATGGCTACACCTTC | TRBJ1-2 | NA | NA | TRBV2
CASSEPSGGGGYGYTF | TGTGCCAGCAGTGAACCGTCAGGGGGCGGTGGCTATGGCTACACCTTC | TRBJ1-2 | NA | TRBD1 | TRBV25-1
CASSQQVSYEQYF | TGCGCCAGCAGCCAACAGGTATCCTACGAGCAGTACTTC | TRBJ2-7 | NA | NA | TRBV4-3
CASSGGREGYGYTF | TGTGCCAGCAGTGGAGGCAGGGAGGGATATGGCTACACCTTC | TRBJ1-2 | NA | NA | TRBV2
CAWSGSYYEQYF | TGTGCCTGGAGTGGGAGCTACTACGAGCAGTACTTC | TRBJ2-7 | few | NA | TRBV30
CASSFNGDYGYTF | TGTGCCAGCAGCTTCAACGGGGACTATGGCTACACCTTC | TRBJ1-2 | NA | NA | TRBV5-4
CAISSKTPQLNTEAFF | TGTGCCATCAGTTCCAAGACTCCTCAGCTGAACACTGAAGCTTTCTTT | TRBJ1-1 | NA | NA | TRBV10-3
CASSGRLAGETGELFF | TGTGCCAGCAGCGGAAGACTAGCGGGGGAAACCGGGGAGCTGTTTTTT | TRBJ2-2 | NA | TRBD2 | TRBV7-8
CASSPRDRGRDYGYTF | TGTGCCAGCAGCCCCAGGGACAGGGGGCGAGACTATGGCTACACCTTC | TRBJ1-2 | NA | TRBD1 | TRBV7-9
CASSQAGFGGNTIYF | TGTGCCAGCAGCCAGGCGGGGTTTGGTGGAAACACCATATATTTT | TRBJ1-3 | NA | NA | TRBV3-1/TRBV3-2
CASSLGLDYGYTF | TGTGCCAGCAGCTTGGGCCTAGACTATGGCTACACCTTC | TRBJ1-2 | NA | NA | TRBV5-4
CASSFLAGGSTDTQYF | TGTGCCAGCAGCTTCCTAGCGGGGGGGAGCACAGATACGCAGTATTTT | TRBJ2-3 | NA | TRBD2 | TRBV7-2
CASSRLTSDYNEQFF | TGTGCCAGCAGCCGCCTGACTAGCGACTACAATGAGCAGTTCTTC | TRBJ2-1 | few | TRBD2 | TRBV5-6
CATSDTRQALGEKLFF | TGTGCCACCAGCGACACCCGACAGGCCCTAGGTGAAAAACTGTTTTTT | TRBJ1-4 | NA | NA | TRBV15
CASSPWAEDETQHF | TGTGCCAGCTCACCCTGGGCGGAGGATGAGACCCAGCATTTT | TRBJ1-5 | once | NA | TRBV18
CASSAFGGIDGYTF | TGTGCCAGCAGTGCCTTTGGGGGGATAGATGGCTACACCTTC | TRBJ1-2 | NA | NA | TRBV6-4
CASSQVRANTGELFF | TGTGCCAGCAGCCAAGTCCGGGCGAACACCGGGGAGCTGTTTTTT | TRBJ2-2 | NA | NA | TRBV7-2
CASSGGQGNEKLFF | TGCGCCTCCAGCGGTGGACAGGGGAATGAAAAACTGTTTTTT | TRBJ1-4 | NA | TRBD1 | TRBV5-1
CASSLRQGGGTDTQYF | TGTGCCAGCTCCCTTCGACAGGGAGGTGGCACAGATACGCAGTATTTT | TRBJ2-3 | NA | NA | TRBV18
CSASSGVPEKLFF | TGCAGTGCTAGTAGCGGGGTCCCTGAAAAACTGTTTTTT | TRBJ1-4 | once | NA | TRBV20-1
CASSPLGGFYNEQFF | TGTGCCAGCAGCCCCTTGGGGGGGTTCTACAATGAGCAGTTCTTC | TRBJ2-1 | NA | TRBD2 | TRBV13
CASSTGQGDSPLHF | TGTGCCAGCAGCACGGGACAGGGTGATTCACCCCTCCACTTT | TRBJ1-6 | once | TRBD1 | TRBV11-3
CASSLAPGNGYTF | TGCGCCAGCAGCTTGGCGCCGGGTAATGGCTACACCTTC | TRBJ1-2 | NA | NA | TRBV5-1
CASARQGNYGYTF | TGTGCCAGTGCAAGACAGGGTAACTATGGCTACACCTTC | TRBJ1-2 | NA | TRBD1 | TRBV19
CASSLGGSRNNEQFF | TGCGCCAGCAGCTTAGGGGGTTCCCGAAACAATGAGCAGTTCTTC | TRBJ2-1 | NA | NA | TRBV5-1
CASSQERQGYGYTF | TGCGCCAGCAGCCAAGAAAGGCAGGGCTATGGCTACACCTTC | TRBJ1-2 | once | NA | TRBV4-1
CAISDGTGRYQPQHF | TGTGCCATCAGTGACGGGACAGGGAGGTATCAGCCCCAGCATTTT | TRBJ1-5 | NA | TRBD1 | TRBV10-3
CASSYVQGGRQPQHF | TGTGCCAGCAGTTACGTTCAGGGTGGAAGGCAGCCCCAGCATTTT | TRBJ1-5 | NA | NA | TRBV6-2/TRBV6-3
CATSRGDTGNLQETQYF | TGTGCCACCAGCAGAGGGGACACCGGGAATCTTCAAGAGACCCAGTACTTC | TRBJ2-5 | NA | NA | TRBV15
CASSSEGTKVPNYGYTF | TGCGCCAGCAGCTCCGAGGGGACAAAGGTGCCTAACTATGGCTACACCTTC | TRBJ1-2 | NA | NA | TRBV5-1
CASSQNSGGQETQYF | TGTGCCAGCAGCCAAAACAGCGGGGGGCAAGAGACCCAGTACTTC | TRBJ2-5 | NA | TRBD2 | TRBV3-1/TRBV3-2
CASSYGTGLNEKLFF | TGTGCCAGCAGCTACGGGACAGGGCTTAATGAAAAACTGTTTTTT | TRBJ1-4 | NA | TRBD1 | TRBV7-8
CASSEALQGDWDQPQHF | TGTGCCAGCAGTGAAGCGCTTCAAGGGGATTGGGATCAGCCCCAGCATTTT | TRBJ1-5 | NA | NA | TRBV2
CASTDLRGRTEAFF | TGCGCCAGCACGGACCTCAGGGGGCGAACTGAAGCTTTCTTT | TRBJ1-1 | NA | TRBD1 | TRBV5-1
CASSLLTGHLAMNTEAFF | TGTGCCAGCAGCTTACTCACGGGGCACCTAGCGATGAACACTGAAGCTTTCTTT | TRBJ1-1 | NA | NA | TRBV7-9